Ten or more counts support the clone carrying this TCR beta chain. Its specificity is unknown. Time point specified: newly diagnosed GD, antithyroid drugs for less than 3 months. The TCR library used RNA extracted from PBMCs. TCR beta libraries were built with iRepertoire HTBI primers and Arm-PCR of CDR3 regions. TCRdb reprocessed the multiplex PCR reads via MiXCR and lists one record per CDR3 protein. This table holds 200,000 to 250,000 distinct CDR3 sequences, 20% found once. This sample is part of a study of regulatory T cells in long-lasting Graves disease. The study's findings and limits: Persistent cases favored TRBV28, TRBJ1-2 and TRBJ2-5.

Germline V gives CDR1 SGDLS, CDR2 YYNGEE. This CDR3 has 16 amino acids. V lost 0 bases and J 5 bases, leaving 18 bases between the germline ends. The sequencing used peripheral blood mononuclear cells (PBMCs), collected at new diagnosis, from a patient treated with antithyroid drugs. The chain joins TRBV9 to TRBJ2-7, with no clear D. The TCR sequence derives from a female donor with Graves disease. The CDR3 loop is CASSVAPSAEKDEQYF. The CDR3 DNA sequence: TGTGCCAGCAGCGTAGCTCCGTCAGCTGAGAAGGACGAGCAGTACTTC.